These T cell receptor beta chains were read from a single sample in a study of T-cell memory formation after mild COVID-19. Each CDR3 protein is one row after TCRdb ran MiXCR on the 5' RACE reads. The sample lists 360,000 or so distinct CDR3 sequences; 28% were seen once. Sequenced: PBMCs or a T cell subset sorted from them (not recorded which). The source of these receptors is an adult woman who had mild COVID-19 (a few samples of this study predate the infection). Cell type and time point are not known. Both conserved end residues are part of each CDR3. The D gene is left open where the match is weak. Clone size is given for some rows only: seen once, a few or many times, or a class if the clone is expanded.

J	V	size	D	CDR3	DNA
TRBJ2-5	TRBV6-6	.	TRBD1	CASSYSTGQETQYF	TGTGCCAGCAGTTACTCGACAGGGCAAGAGACCCAGTACTTC
TRBJ2-1	TRBV20-1	.	.	CSVTGGGNEQFF	TGCAGTGTCACTGGCGGCGGCAATGAGCAGTTCTTC
TRBJ2-4	TRBV5-1	few	TRBD2	CASSFFSGGAKNIQYF	TGCGCCAGCAGCTTTTTCAGCGGGGGGGCGAAAAACATTCAGTACTTC
TRBJ2-3	TRBV5-1	few	TRBD2	CASSPYGAGDEDTQYF	TGCGCCAGCAGCCCCTACGGAGCGGGAGATGAAGATACGCAGTATTTT
TRBJ1-1	TRBV5-1	few	TRBD1	CASSSSGGNTEAFF	TGCGCCAGCAGCTCGTCAGGGGGGAACACTGAAGCTTTCTTT
TRBJ2-7	TRBV12-3/TRBV12-4	few	.	CASSLDEGLEQYF	TGTGCCAGCAGTTTAGATGAGGGTCTAGAGCAGTACTTC
TRBJ2-7	TRBV25-1	many	TRBD2	CASSGERDSSSYEQYF	TGTGCCAGCAGTGGGGAGCGGGACTCAAGCTCCTACGAGCAGTACTTC
TRBJ1-5	TRBV7-2	few	TRBD1	CASSSDRAQPQHF	TGTGCCAGCAGCTCAGACAGGGCTCAGCCCCAGCATTTT
TRBJ2-7	TRBV2	.	.	CASSEADYITYEQYF	TGTGCCAGCAGTGAAGCTGACTACATAACCTACGAGCAGTACTTC
TRBJ2-2	TRBV12-3/TRBV12-4	.	TRBD1	CASSFLRGWGTGELFF	TGTGCCAGCAGTTTTCTCAGGGGGTGGGGCACCGGGGAGCTGTTTTTT
TRBJ2-1	TRBV5-6	.	.	CASSPGVDEQFF	TGTGCCAGCAGCCCGGGCGTGGATGAGCAGTTCTTC